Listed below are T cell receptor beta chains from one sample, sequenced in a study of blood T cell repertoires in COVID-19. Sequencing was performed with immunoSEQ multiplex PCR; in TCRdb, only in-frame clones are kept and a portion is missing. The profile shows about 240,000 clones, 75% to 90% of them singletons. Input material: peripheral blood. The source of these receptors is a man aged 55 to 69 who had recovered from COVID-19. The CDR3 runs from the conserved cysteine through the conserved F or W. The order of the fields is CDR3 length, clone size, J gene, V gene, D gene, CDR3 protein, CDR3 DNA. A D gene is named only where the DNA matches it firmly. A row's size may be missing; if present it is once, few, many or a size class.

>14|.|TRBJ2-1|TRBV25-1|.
CASSEYSRGNEQFF
TGTGCCAGCAGTGAATATAGCAGGGGCAATGAGCAGTTCTTC
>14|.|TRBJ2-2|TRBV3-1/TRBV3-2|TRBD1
CASNRDSVGGELFF
TGTGCCAGCAACCGGGACAGTGTTGGCGGGGAGCTGTTTTTT
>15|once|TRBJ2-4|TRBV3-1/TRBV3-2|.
CASSQGEVAKNIQYF
TGTGCCAGCAGCCAAGGCGAAGTAGCCAAAAACATTCAGTACTTC
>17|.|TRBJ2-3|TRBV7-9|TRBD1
CASSLGPRGRSTDTQYF
TGTGCCAGCAGCTTAGGCCCCAGGGGGCGTAGCACAGATACGCAGTATTTT
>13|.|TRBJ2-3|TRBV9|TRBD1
CASSVSTGYTQYF
TGTGCCAGCAGCGTATCGACAGGGTATACGCAGTATTTT
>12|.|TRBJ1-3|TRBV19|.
CASYGSGNTIYF
TGTGCCAGTTACGGGTCTGGAAACACCATATATTTT
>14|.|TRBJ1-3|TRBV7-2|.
CASQRSGKGNTIYF
TGTGCCAGCCAAAGGTCGGGAAAAGGAAACACCATATATTTT
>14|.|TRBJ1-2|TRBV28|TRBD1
CASSQPPRTGRDTF
TGTGCCAGCAGTCAACCTCCCCGGACAGGGCGCGACACCTTC
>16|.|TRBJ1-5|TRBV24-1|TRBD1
CATSDPGQGPNQPQHF
TGTGCCACCAGTGATCCGGGACAGGGGCCTAATCAGCCCCAGCATTTT
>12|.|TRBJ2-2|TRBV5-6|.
CATRSGLGELFF
TGTGCCACCCGCAGCGGGTTAGGGGAGCTGTTTTTT
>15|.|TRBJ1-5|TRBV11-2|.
CASSLDSTGDQPQHF
TGTGCCAGCAGCTTAGATTCGACGGGAGATCAGCCCCAGCATTTT
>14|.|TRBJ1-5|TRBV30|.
CAWSQGNSNQPQHF
TGTGCCTGGAGTCAGGGGAATAGCAATCAGCCCCAGCATTTT
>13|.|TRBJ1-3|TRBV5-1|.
CASRGGPGNTIYF
TGCGCCAGCCGAGGAGGGCCTGGAAACACCATATATTTT
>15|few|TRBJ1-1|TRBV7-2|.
CASSLSFQRGTEAFF
TGTGCCAGCAGCTTAAGCTTCCAAAGGGGCACTGAAGCTTTCTTT
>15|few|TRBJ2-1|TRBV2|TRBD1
CASRGQGSSYNEQFF
TGTGCCAGCAGGGGACAGGGTAGCTCCTACAATGAGCAGTTCTTC
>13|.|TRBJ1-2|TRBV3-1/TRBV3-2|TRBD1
CASSSQGAGGYTF
TGTGCCAGCAGCTCTCAGGGGGCGGGTGGCTACACCTTC
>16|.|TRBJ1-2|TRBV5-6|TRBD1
CASSLLGTGRFYGYTF
TGTGCCAGCAGCCTCCTCGGGACAGGGCGGTTCTATGGCTACACCTTC
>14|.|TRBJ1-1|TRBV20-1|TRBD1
CSASAGQANTEAFF
TGCAGTGCTAGTGCGGGACAGGCGAACACTGAAGCTTTCTTT
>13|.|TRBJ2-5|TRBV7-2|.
CASSTERLETQYF
TGTGCCAGCAGCACAGAGCGGCTGGAGACCCAGTACTTC
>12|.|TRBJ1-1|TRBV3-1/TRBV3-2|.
CASSGKIGVAFF
TGTGCCAGCAGCGGGAAGATCGGGGTAGCTTTCTTT
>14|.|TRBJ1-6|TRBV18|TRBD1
CASSPGQGDSPLHF
TGTGCCAGCTCTCCGGGACAGGGTGATTCACCCCTCCACTTT
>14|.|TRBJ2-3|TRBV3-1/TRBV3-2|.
CASSQVLTGDTQYF
TGTGCCAGCAGCCAAGTCCTAACAGGCGATACGCAGTATTTT
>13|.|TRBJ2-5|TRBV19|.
CASSTSRQETQYF
TGTGCCAGTAGTACCAGCAGGCAAGAGACCCAGTACTTC
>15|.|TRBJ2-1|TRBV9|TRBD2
CASSGGTSGYNEQFF
TGTGCCAGCAGCGGGGGGACTAGCGGATACAATGAGCAGTTCTTC
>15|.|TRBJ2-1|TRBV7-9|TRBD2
CASSLGLAGGHEQFF
TGTGCCAGCAGCTTAGGGCTAGCGGGGGGGCATGAGCAGTTCTTC
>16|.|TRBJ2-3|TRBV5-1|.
CASSLVPRQAPDTQYF
TGCGCCAGCAGCTTGGTCCCCCGACAGGCCCCAGATACGCAGTATTTT
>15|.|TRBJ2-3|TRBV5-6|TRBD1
CASSLGDRGTDTQYF
TGTGCCAGCAGCTTGGGGGACAGGGGGACAGATACGCAGTATTTT
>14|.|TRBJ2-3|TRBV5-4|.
CASSLAGFSDTQYF
TGTGCCAGCAGCTTGGCCGGGTTCTCAGATACGCAGTATTTT
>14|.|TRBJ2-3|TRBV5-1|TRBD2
CASSNRGGTDTQYF
TGCGCCAGCAGTAACCGGGGGGGCACAGATACGCAGTATTTT
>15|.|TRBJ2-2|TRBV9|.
CASTPTDSNTGELFF
TGTGCCAGCACCCCTACCGACTCGAACACCGGGGAGCTGTTTTTT
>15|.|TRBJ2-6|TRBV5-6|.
CASSSGGAGANVLTF
TGTGCCAGCAGCTCCGGGGGAGCTGGGGCCAACGTCCTGACTTTC
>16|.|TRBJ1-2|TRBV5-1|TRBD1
CASSLTPDRGAHGYTF
TGCGCCAGCAGCCTGACCCCCGACAGGGGGGCCCATGGCTACACCTTC
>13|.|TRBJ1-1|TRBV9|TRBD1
CASSVGQQGEAFF
TGTGCCAGCAGCGTCGGACAACAGGGGGAAGCTTTCTTT
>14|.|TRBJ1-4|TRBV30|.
CAWSVLGVREKLFF
TGTGCCTGGAGTGTATTAGGGGTGCGTGAAAAACTGTTTTTT
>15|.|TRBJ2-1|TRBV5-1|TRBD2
CASSTRDYLVNEQFF
TGCGCCAGCAGCACCCGGGACTATTTAGTAAATGAGCAGTTCTTC
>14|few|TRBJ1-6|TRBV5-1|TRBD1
CASSRDRGNSPLHF
TGCGCCAGCAGCCGGGACAGGGGGAATTCACCCCTCCACTTT
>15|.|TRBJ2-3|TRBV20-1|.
CSASSSWGGTDTQYF
TGCAGTGCTAGTAGTAGTTGGGGGGGCACAGATACGCAGTATTTT
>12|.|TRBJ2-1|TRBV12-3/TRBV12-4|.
CASSFSGNEQFF
TGTGCCAGCAGTTTCTCGGGCAATGAGCAGTTCTTC
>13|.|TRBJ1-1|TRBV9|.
CASSVEGQRVAFF
TGTGCCAGCAGCGTAGAAGGACAGAGAGTAGCTTTCTTT
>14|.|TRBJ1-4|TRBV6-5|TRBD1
CASSTGQDYEKLFF
TGTGCCAGCAGTACCGGACAGGACTATGAAAAACTGTTTTTT
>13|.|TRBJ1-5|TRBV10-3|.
CAISGQFNQPQHF
TGTGCCATCAGTGGGCAGTTCAATCAGCCCCAGCATTTT
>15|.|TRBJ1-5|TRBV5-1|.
CASSWGGAENQPQHF
TGCGCCAGCAGCTGGGGTGGGGCAGAAAATCAGCCCCAGCATTTT
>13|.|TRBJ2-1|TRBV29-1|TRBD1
CSVTGQGVVRQFF
TGCAGCGTCACGGGACAGGGGGTGGTCCGGCAGTTCTTC
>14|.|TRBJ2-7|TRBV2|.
CASSIGQLSYEQYF
TGTGCCAGCAGTATCGGACAGCTCTCCTACGAGCAGTACTTC
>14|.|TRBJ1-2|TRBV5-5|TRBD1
CASSTTGGDYGYTF
TGTGCCAGCAGCACTACAGGGGGCGACTATGGCTACACCTTC